The clone carrying this T cell receptor beta chain was observed many times. This sample is part of a study of T-cell memory formation after mild COVID-19. The V and J ends lost 0 bases and 5 bases, in that order; junction bases with no gene match: 11. This CDR3 comprises 17 residues. Germline lookup yields CDR1 SGHRS and CDR2 YFSETQ. MiXCR was run by TCRdb on the 5' RACE reads, yielding one entry per CDR3 protein. The table includes about 350,000 distinct CDR3 sequences, 20% to 25% detected once. Sequencing was performed on PBMCs or a T cell subset sorted from them (not recorded which). The TCR comes from a young man who had mild COVID-19 (a few samples of this study predate the infection). Cell type and time point are not known. The rearrangement links TRBV5-1 to TRBJ2-3; 8 positions match TRBD1. CDR3 sequence reads: CASSLGFGQGAEDTQYF. CDR3 sequence (DNA): TGCGCCAGCAGCTTGGGATTCGGTCAGGGGGCGGAAGATACGCAGTATTTT. The full variable domain, in which reference TRBV5-1 and TRBJ2-3 provide the parts outside the CDR3, is KAGVTQTPRYLIKTRGQQVTLSCSPISGHRSVSWYQQTPGQGLQFLFEYFSETQRNKGNFPGRFSGRQFSNSRSEMNVSTLELGDSALYLCASSLGFGQGAEDTQYFGPGTRLTVL.